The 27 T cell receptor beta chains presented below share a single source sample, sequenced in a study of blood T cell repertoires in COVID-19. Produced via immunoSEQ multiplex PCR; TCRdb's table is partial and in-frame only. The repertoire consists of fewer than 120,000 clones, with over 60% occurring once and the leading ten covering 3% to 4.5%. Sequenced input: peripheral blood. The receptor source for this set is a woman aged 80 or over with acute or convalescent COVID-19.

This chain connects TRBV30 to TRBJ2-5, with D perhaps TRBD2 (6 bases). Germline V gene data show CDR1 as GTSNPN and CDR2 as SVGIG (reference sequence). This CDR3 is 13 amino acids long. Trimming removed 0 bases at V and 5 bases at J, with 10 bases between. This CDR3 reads CAWSVVGGETQYF. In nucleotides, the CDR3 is TGTGCCTGGAGTGTAGTTGGGGGGGAGACCCAGTACTTC.

DNA of the CDR3: TGTGCCAGCAGCCAAGACCCCGGACAGGGAAACTATGGCTACACCTTC. Protein sequence: CASSQDPGQGNYGYTF. The rearrangement links TRBV4-2 to TRBJ1-2; 8 bases align to TRBD1. V lost 0 bases, J lost 2 bases, and 5 bases stayed unmatched. Germline V gene lookup returns CDR1 LGHNA and CDR2 YNFKEQ. This CDR3 is built from 16 residues.

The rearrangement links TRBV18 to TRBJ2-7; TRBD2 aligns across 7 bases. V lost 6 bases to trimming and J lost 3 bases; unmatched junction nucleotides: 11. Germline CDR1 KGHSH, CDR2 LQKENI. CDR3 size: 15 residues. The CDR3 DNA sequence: TGTGCCAGCTCCCCCGCTACCGGACTAGACTACGAGCAGTACTTC. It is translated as CASSPATGLDYEQYF.

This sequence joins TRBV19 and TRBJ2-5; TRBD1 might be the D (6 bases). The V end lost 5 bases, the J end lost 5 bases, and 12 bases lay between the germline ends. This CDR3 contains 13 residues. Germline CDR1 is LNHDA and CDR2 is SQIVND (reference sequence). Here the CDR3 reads CASSLGQLETQYF. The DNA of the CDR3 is TGTGCCAGTAGTCTGGGACAATTGGAGACCCAGTACTTC.

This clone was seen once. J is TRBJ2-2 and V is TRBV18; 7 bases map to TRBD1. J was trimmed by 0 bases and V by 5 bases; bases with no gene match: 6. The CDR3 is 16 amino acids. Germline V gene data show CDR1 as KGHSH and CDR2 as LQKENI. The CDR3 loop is CASSERQGPNTGELFF. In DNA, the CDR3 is TGTGCCAGCTCAGAGAGACAGGGCCCGAACACCGGGGAGCTGTTTTTT.

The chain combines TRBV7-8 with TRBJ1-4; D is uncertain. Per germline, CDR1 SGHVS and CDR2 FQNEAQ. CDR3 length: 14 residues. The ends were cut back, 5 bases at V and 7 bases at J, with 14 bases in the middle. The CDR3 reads CASSPGGRSEKLFF. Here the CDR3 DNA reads TGTGCCAGCAGCCCAGGAGGGAGGAGTGAAAAACTGTTTTTT.

Here the CDR3 reads CASSSLAGSSYEQYF. The CDR3 bases are TGTGCCAGCAGCTCTTTAGCGGGGAGCTCCTACGAGCAGTACTTC. The chain combines TRBV11-1 with TRBJ2-7; 8 bases are shared with TRBD2. The CDR3 sequence is 15 residues long. Germline assignment: CDR1 SGHAT and CDR2 FQDESV (reference sequence). The J segment lost 0 bases and the V segment lost 4 bases, leaving 5 bases of the junction unmatched. The full variable domain, with the rest looked up from reference TRBV11-1 and TRBJ2-7, is EAEVAQSPRYKITEKSQAVAFWCDPISGHATLYWYRQILGQGPELLVQFQDESVVDDSQLPKDRFSAERLKGVDSTLKIQPAELGDSAMYLCASSSLAGSSYEQYFGPGTRLTVT.

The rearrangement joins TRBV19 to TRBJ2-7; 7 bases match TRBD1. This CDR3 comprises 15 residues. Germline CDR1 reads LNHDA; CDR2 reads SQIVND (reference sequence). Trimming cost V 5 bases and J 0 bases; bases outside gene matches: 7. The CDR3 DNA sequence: TGTGCCAGTAGTCCCACAGGGGACCACTCCTACGAGCAGTACTTC. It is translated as CASSPTGDHSYEQYF.

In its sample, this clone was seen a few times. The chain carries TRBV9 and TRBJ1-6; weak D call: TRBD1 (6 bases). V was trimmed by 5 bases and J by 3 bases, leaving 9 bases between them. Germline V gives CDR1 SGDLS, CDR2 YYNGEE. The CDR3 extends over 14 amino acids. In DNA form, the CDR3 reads TGTGCCAGCAGGCGACAGGACTATAATTCACCCCTCCACTTT. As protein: CASRRQDYNSPLHF.

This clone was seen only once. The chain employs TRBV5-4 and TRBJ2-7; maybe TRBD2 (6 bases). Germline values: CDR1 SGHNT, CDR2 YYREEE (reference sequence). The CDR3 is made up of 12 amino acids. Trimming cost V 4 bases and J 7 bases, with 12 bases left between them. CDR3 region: CASSPPAGEQYF. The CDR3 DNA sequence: TGTGCCAGCAGCCCCCCCGCGGGAGAGCAGTACTTC.

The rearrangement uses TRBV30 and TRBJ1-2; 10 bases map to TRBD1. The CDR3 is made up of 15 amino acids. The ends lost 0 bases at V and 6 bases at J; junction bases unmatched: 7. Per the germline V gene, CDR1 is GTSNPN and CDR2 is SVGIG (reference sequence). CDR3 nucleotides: TGTGCCTGGAGTGTACTAGGGGACAGGGGCCATGGCTACACCTTC. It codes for CAWSVLGDRGHGYTF. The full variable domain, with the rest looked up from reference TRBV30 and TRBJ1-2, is SQTIHQWPATLVQPVGSPLSLECTVEGTSNPNLYWYRQAAGRGLQLLFYSVGIGQISSEVPQNLSASRPQDRQFILSSKKLLLSDSGFYLCAWSVLGDRGHGYTFGSGTRLTVV.

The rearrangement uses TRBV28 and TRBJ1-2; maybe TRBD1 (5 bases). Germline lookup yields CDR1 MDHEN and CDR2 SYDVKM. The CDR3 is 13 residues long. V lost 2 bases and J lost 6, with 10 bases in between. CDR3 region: CASSLGGTDGYTF. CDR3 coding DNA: TGTGCCAGCAGTTTAGGCGGGACGGATGGCTACACCTTC.

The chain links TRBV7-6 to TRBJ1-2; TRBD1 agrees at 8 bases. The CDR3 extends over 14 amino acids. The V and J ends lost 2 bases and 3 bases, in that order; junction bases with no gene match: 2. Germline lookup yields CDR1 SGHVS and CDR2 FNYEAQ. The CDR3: CASSLTTGDYGYTF. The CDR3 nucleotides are TGTGCCAGCAGCTTAACGACAGGGGACTATGGCTACACCTTC.

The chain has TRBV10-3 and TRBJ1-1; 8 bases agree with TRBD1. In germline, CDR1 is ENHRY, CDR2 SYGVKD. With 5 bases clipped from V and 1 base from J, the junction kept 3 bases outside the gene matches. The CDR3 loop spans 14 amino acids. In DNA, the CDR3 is TGTGCCATCAGTATGGACAGGGAGAACACTGAAGCTTTCTTT. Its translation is CAISMDRENTEAFF.

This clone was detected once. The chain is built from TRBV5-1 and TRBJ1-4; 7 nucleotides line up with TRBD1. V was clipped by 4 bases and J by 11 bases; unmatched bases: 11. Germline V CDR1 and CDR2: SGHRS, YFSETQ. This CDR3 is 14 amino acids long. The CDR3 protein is CASSRDRALGKLFF. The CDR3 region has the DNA TGCGCCAGCAGCCGTGACAGGGCGTTAGGGAAACTGTTTTTT.

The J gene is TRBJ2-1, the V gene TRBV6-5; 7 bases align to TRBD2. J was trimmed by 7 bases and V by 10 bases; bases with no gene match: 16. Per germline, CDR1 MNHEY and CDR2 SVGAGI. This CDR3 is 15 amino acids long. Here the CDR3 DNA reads TGTGCCACCACAAGGGAAGCGGGGAAGTGGAATGAGCAGTTCTTC. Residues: CATTREAGKWNEQFF.

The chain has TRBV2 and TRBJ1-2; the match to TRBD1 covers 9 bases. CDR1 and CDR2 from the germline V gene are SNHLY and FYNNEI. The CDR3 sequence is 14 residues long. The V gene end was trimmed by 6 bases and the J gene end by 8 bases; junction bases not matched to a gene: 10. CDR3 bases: TGTGCCAGCAGCTACGGGACAGGGAGAAGCGGCTACACCTTC. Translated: CASSYGTGRSGYTF.

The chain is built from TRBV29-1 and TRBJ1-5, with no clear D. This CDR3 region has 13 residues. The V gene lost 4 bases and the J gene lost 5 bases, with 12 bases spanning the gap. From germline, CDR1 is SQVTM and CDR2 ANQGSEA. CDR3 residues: CSVAGTRDQPQHF. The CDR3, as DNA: TGCAGCGTTGCAGGTACGAGAGATCAGCCCCAGCATTTT.

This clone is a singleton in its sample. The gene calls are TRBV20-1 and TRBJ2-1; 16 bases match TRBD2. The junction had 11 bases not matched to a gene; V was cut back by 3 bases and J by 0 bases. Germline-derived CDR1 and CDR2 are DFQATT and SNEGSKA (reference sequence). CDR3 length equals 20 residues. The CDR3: CSASAGVGTSGGGSYNEQFF. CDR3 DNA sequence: TGCAGTGCTAGTGCGGGCGTTGGGACTAGCGGGGGGGGCTCCTACAATGAGCAGTTCTTC.

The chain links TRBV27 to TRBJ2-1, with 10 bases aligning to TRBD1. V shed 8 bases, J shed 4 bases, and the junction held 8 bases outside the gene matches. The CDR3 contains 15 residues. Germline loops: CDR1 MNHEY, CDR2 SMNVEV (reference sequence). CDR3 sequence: CASHRDRGLYNEQFF. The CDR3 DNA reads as TGTGCCAGCCATCGGGACAGGGGTTTGTACAATGAGCAGTTCTTC.

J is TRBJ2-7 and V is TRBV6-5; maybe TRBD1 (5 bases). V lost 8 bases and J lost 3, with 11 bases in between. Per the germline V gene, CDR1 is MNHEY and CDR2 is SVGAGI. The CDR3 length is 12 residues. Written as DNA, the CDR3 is TGTGCCAGCCGGTCAGGGCGCTACGAGCAGTACTTC. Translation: CASRSGRYEQYF.

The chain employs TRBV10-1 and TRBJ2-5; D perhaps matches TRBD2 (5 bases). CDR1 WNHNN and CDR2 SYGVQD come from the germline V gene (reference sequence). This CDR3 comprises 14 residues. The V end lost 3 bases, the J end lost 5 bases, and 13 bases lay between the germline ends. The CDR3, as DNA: TGCGCCAGCAGTGAAGGAGGTATACGGGAGACCCAGTACTTC. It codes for CASSEGGIRETQYF.

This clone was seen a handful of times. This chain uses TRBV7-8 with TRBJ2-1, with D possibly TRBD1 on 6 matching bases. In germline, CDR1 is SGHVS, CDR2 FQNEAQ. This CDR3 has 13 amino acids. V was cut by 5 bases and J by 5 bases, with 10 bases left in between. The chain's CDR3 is CASSVTGNNEQFF. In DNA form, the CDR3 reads TGTGCCAGCAGCGTGACAGGAAACAATGAGCAGTTCTTC.

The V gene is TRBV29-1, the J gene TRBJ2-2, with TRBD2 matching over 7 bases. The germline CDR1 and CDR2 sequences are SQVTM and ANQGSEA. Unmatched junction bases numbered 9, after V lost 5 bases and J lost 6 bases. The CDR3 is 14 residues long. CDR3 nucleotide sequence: TGCAGCGTTAGGCCCGGGGGGAGAGCCGGGGAGCTGTTTTTT. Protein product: CSVRPGGRAGELFF.

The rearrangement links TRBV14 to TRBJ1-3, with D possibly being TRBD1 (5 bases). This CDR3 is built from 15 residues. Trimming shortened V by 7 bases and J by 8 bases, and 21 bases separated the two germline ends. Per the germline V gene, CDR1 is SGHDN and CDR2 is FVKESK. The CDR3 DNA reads TGTGCCAGCAACACGCAGGGTAAGGTCTTGGACACCATATATTTT. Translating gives CASNTQGKVLDTIYF.

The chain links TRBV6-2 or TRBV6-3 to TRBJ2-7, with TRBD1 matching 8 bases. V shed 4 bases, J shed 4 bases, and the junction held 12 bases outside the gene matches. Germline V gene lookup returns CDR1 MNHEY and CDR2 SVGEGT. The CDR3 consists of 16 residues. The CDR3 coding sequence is TGTGCCAGCAGTTCGACAGGGGTACTCATAGGGTACGAGCAGTACTTC. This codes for CASSSTGVLIGYEQYF.

The CDR3 is CSVEGRPGLAGTDTQYF. CDR3 bases: TGCAGCGTTGAAGGACGTCCGGGACTAGCGGGCACAGATACGCAGTATTTT. The rearrangement joins TRBV29-1 to TRBJ2-3; 11 nucleotides line up with TRBD2. In germline, CDR1 is SQVTM, CDR2 ANQGSEA. The V and J ends lost 1 base and 1 base, in that order; junction bases with no gene match: 7. This CDR3 has 17 residues.